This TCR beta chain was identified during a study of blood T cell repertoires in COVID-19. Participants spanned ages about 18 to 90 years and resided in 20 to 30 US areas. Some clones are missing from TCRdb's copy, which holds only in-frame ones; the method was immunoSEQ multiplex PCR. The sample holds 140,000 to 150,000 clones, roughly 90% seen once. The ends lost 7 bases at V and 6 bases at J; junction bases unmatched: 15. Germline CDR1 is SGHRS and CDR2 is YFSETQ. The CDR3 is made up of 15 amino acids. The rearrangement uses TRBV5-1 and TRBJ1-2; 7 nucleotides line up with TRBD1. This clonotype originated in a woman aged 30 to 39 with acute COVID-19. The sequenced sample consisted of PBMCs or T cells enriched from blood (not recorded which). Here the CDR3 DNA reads TGCGCCAGCCGTTACTCCCGGGACAGCTTGGATGGCTACACCTTC. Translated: CASRYSRDSLDGYTF.